This T cell receptor beta chain was sequenced during a study of T-cell memory formation after mild COVID-19. TCRdb processed the 5' RACE reads anew with MiXCR; each CDR3 protein has one entry. Among some 70,000 distinct CDR3 sequences listed, 16% were seen once. V was trimmed by 7 bases and J by 10 bases, leaving 16 bases between them. This CDR3 has 13 residues. The germline gives CDR1 KGHDR, CDR2 SFDVKD. A few counts support this clonotype. The source of this sequence is an adult woman who had mild COVID-19 (a few samples of this study predate the infection). Cell type and time point are not known. The rearrangement joins TRBV24-1 to TRBJ2-1, with D possibly TRBD1 on 6 matching bases. The sample consisted of PBMCs or a T cell subset sorted from them (not recorded which). The CDR3, as DNA: TGTGCCACCAGCGCAAGGGGGTACAGAGAGCAGTTCTTC. Translation: CATSARGYREQFF.